This TCR beta chain was obtained from a study of cytomegalovirus exposure and HLA in healthy donors. As to this clone: Antigen: not known.

V gave up 5 bases and J gave up 3 bases, with 10 bases separating them. Germline V gene data show CDR1 as SGHTA and CDR2 as FQGTGA. The CDR3 is 14 residues long. Both 60 Vbeta primers and 13 Jbeta primers went into the PCR. The data were produced by immunoSEQ multiplex PCR, yet TCRdb's version contains in-frame clones alone and is incomplete. The table lists 180,000 or so clones, approximately 82% of them singletons, with about 7.7% in the top ten. Study conclusions and caveats: Indistinguishability led to the exclusion of some V segments, TRBV6-2 and TRBV6-3 included. Earlier analysis found most TCR beta V segments productive about 87% or about 30% of the time.

V is TRBV7-3 and J is TRBJ2-2; D call uncertain. This sequence was found in a woman in her thirties or forties in good health and CMV-seropositive. The sequencing input was PBMCs. CDR3 loop: CASSPGPDTGELFF. The CDR3 coding sequence is TGTGCCAGCAGCCCTGGCCCCGACACCGGGGAGCTGTTTTTT.